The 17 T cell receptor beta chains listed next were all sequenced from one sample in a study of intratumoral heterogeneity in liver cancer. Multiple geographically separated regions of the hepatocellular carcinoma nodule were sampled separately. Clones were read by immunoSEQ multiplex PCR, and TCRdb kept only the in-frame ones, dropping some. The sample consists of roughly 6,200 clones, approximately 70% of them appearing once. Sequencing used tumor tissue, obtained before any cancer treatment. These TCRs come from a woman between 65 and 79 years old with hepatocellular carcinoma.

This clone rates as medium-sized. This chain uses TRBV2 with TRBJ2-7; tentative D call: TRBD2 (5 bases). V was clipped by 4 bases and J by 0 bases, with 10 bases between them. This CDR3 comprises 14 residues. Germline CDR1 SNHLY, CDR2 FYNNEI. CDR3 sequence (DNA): TGTGCCAGCAGTGTAATAGAGGGCTCCTACGAGCAGTACTTC. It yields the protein CASSVIEGSYEQYF.

The CDR3 loop reads CATSAGDYSNQPQHF. The DNA of the CDR3 is TGTGCCACCAGCGCAGGGGACTATAGCAATCAGCCCCAGCATTTT. V usage is TRBV15 and J usage is TRBJ1-5; a weak D match, TRBD1 (6 bases). The CDR3 covers 15 residues. V was pared by 5 bases and J by 0 bases, with 11 bases between. CDR1 and CDR2 (germline): LNHNV, YYDKDF (reference sequence).

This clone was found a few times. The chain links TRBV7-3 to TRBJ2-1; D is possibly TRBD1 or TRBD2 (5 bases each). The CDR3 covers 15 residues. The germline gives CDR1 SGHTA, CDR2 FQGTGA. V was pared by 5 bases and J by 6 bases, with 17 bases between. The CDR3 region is CASSNRDRDPNEQFF. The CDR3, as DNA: TGTGCCAGCAGCAACCGGGACCGAGATCCCAATGAGCAGTTCTTC.

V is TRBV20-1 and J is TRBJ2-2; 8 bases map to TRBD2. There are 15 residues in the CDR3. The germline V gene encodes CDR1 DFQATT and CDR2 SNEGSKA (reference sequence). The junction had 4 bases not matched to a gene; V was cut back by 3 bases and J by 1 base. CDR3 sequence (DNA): TGCAGTGCTAGTCATAGCGGGAAGAACACCGGGGAGCTGTTTTTT. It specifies CSASHSGKNTGELFF.

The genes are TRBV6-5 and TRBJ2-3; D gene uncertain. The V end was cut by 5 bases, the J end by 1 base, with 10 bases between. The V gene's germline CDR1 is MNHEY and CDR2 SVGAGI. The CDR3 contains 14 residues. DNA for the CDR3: TGTGCCAGCAGTAATGTCAGAGGCACAGATACGCAGTATTTT. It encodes CASSNVRGTDTQYF.

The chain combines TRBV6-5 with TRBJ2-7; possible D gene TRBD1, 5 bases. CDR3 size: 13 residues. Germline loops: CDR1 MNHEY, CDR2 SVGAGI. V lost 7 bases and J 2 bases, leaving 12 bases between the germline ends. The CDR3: CASTRAMAYEQYF. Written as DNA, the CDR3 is TGTGCCAGCACCAGGGCCATGGCCTACGAGCAGTACTTC.

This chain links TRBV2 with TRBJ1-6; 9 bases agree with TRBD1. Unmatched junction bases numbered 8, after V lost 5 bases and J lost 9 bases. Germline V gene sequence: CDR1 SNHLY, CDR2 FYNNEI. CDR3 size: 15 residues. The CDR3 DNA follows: TGTGCCAGCAGTCGGGACAGGGTATCGAGTTCACCCCTCCACTTT. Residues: CASSRDRVSSSPLHF.

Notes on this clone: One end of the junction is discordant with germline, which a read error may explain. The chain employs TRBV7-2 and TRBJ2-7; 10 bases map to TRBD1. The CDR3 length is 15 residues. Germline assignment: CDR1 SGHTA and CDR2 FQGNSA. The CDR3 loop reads CASRFTGTGAYEQYF. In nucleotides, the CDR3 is TGTGCCAGCCGCTTTACCGGGACAGGGGCCTACGAGCAGTACTTC.

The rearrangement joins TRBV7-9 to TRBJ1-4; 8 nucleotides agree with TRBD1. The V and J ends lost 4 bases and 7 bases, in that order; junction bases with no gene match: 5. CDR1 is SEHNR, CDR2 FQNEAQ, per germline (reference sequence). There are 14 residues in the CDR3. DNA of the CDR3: TGTGCCAGCAGCTCTGGACAGGGCGGTGAAAAACTGTTTTTT. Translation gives CASSSGQGGEKLFF.

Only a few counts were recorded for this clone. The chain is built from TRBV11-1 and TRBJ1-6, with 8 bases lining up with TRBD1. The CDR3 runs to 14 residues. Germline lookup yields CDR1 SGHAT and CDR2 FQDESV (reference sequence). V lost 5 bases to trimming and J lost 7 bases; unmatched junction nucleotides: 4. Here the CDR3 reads CASSRQGKNSPLHF. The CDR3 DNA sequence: TGTGCCAGCAGCCGACAGGGGAAGAATTCACCCCTCCACTTT. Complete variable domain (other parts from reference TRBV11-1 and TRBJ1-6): EAEVAQSPRYKITEKSQAVAFWCDPISGHATLYWYRQILGQGPELLVQFQDESVVDDSQLPKDRFSAERLKGVDSTLKIQPAELGDSAMYLCASSRQGKNSPLHFGNGTRLTVT.

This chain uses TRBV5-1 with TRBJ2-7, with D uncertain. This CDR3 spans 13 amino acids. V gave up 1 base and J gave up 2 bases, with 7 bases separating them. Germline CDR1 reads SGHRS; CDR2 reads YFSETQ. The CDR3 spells CASSLTRPYEQYF. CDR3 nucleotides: TGCGCCAGCAGCTTGACACGGCCCTACGAGCAGTACTTC.

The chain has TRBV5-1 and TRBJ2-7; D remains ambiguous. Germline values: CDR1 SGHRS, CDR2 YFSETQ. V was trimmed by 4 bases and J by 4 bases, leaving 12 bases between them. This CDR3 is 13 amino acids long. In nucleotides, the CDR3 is TGCGCCAGCAGCCTACTTGGGGATTACGAGCAGTACTTC. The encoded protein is CASSLLGDYEQYF.

The CDR3 DNA reads TGCGCCAGCAGCTTAAAGGGGTTAACTGAAGCTTTCTTT. The encoded protein is CASSLKGLTEAFF. The V call is TRBV5-1, the J call TRBJ1-1, with a weak D call TRBD1 (5 bases). Per the germline V gene, CDR1 is SGHRS and CDR2 is YFSETQ. The CDR3 is 13 residues long. Between the trimmed V and J ends, which lost 2 bases and 5 bases, there was a span of 10 bases.

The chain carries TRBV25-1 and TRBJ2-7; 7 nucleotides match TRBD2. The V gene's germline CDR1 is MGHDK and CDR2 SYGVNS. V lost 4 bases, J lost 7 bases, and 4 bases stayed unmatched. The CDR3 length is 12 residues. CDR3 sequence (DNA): TGTGCCAGCAGTGCTAGCGGAGATGAGCAGTACTTC. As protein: CASSASGDEQYF.

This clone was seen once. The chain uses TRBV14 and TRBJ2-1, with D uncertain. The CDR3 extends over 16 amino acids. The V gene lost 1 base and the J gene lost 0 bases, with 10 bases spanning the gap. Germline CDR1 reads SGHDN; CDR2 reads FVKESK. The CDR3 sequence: CASSQVRPGSYNEQFF. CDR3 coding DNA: TGTGCCAGCAGCCAAGTACGCCCGGGCTCCTACAATGAGCAGTTCTTC. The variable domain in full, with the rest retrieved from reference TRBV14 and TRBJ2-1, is EAGVTQFPSHSVIEKGQTVTLRCDPISGHDNLYWYRRVMGKEIKFLLHFVKESKQDESGMPNNRFLAERTGGTYSTLKVQPAELEDSGVYFCASSQVRPGSYNEQFFGPGTRLTVL.

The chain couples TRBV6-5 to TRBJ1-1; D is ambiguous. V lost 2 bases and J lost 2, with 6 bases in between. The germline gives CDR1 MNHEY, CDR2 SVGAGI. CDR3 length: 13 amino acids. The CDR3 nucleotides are TGTGCCAGCAGTTACAACAGTAACACTGAAGCTTTCTTT. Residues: CASSYNSNTEAFF.

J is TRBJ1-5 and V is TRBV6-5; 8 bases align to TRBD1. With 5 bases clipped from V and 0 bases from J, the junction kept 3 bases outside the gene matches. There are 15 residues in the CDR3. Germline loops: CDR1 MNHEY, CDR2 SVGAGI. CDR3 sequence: CASSLTGDSNQPQHF. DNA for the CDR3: TGTGCCAGCAGTCTGACAGGGGATAGCAATCAGCCCCAGCATTTT.